The 10 T cell receptor beta chains presented below share a single source sample, sequenced in a study of blood T cell repertoires in COVID-19. TCRdb keeps only in-frame clones here, not all; method: immunoSEQ multiplex PCR. The sample lists about 230,000 clones; roughly 85% were seen once. Sequencing was performed on peripheral blood. These TCRs come from a woman younger than 30 who had recovered from COVID-19.

V usage is TRBV20-1 and J usage is TRBJ2-6; D is unclear. This CDR3 is built from 10 residues. V gave up 5 bases and J gave up 11 bases, with 7 bases separating them. CDR1 is DFQATT and CDR2 is SNEGSKA in the germline V gene (reference sequence). The CDR3 loop reads CSAGPDVLTF. The CDR3 nucleotides are TGCAGTGCTGGCCCCGACGTCCTGACTTTC.

The gene calls are TRBV24-1 and TRBJ2-2; TRBD1 agrees at 7 bases. In germline, CDR1 is KGHDR, CDR2 SFDVKD. The V gene end was trimmed by 4 bases and the J gene end by 4 bases; junction bases not matched to a gene: 8. The CDR3 has 16 residues. The DNA of the CDR3 is TGTGCCACCAGTGACCCAGGGACAGACCCCACCGGGGAGCTGTTTTTT. It encodes CATSDPGTDPTGELFF.

The chain is built from TRBV7-3 and TRBJ2-3; TRBD2 aligns across 13 bases. From germline, CDR1 is SGHTA and CDR2 FQGTGA. With 5 bases clipped from V and 5 bases from J, the junction kept 4 bases outside the gene matches. CDR3 length: 15 amino acids. The CDR3 DNA reads as TGTGCCAGCAGCCCGGGACTAGCGGGAATAGATACGCAGTATTTT. Its translation is CASSPGLAGIDTQYF.

The chain recombines TRBV11-2 with TRBJ2-1; D might be TRBD1 (6 bases). Trimming removed 4 bases at V and 0 bases at J, with 16 bases between. The CDR3 length is 17 residues. The germline CDR1 and CDR2 sequences are SGHAT and FQNNGV. The chain's CDR3 is CASSSPQQGLSYNEQFF. In DNA form, the CDR3 reads TGTGCCAGCAGCTCGCCTCAACAGGGTCTCTCCTACAATGAGCAGTTCTTC.

The rearrangement joins TRBV7-9 to TRBJ1-2; D may be TRBD1 (6 bases). Germline loops: CDR1 SEHNR, CDR2 FQNEAQ (reference sequence). The CDR3 covers 18 residues. V was cut by 3 bases and J by 8 bases, with 28 bases left in between. The CDR3 nucleotides read TGTGCCAGCAGCTTTCCGGGACACCAGGAACCGGGACGGGGCGGCTACACCTTC. It translates to CASSFPGHQEPGRGGYTF.

This chain joins TRBV6-5 and TRBJ1-5, with a possible D match to TRBD1 (5 bases). The ends were cut back, 4 bases at V and 6 bases at J, with 10 bases in the middle. This CDR3 is 13 amino acids long. Germline assignment: CDR1 MNHEY and CDR2 SVGAGI. The CDR3 DNA reads as TGTGCCAGCAGTTTGGCAGGGTCTCAGCCCCAGCATTTT. Protein product: CASSLAGSQPQHF.

The J gene is TRBJ1-5, the V gene TRBV4-3; 8 nucleotides align to TRBD1. V dropped 4 bases and J dropped 4; count of bases not matched to a gene: 6. The CDR3 loop spans 15 amino acids. Germline V lookup: CDR1 LGHNA, CDR2 YSLEER. The chain's CDR3 is CASSPGQGANQPQHF. The CDR3 nucleotides are TGCGCCAGCAGCCCCGGACAGGGAGCAAATCAGCCCCAGCATTTT.

The rearrangement links TRBV5-6 to TRBJ2-7, with unresolved D. CDR3 length equals 12 residues. The V gene lost 0 bases and the J gene lost 7 bases, with 8 bases spanning the gap. The germline V gene has CDR1 SGHDT and CDR2 YYEEEE. CDR3 loop: CASSLVRGEQYF. CDR3 nucleotides: TGTGCCAGCAGCTTGGTGCGAGGTGAGCAGTACTTC.

CDR3 amino acids: CTSSQEDFPTGSGQETQYF. CDR3 coding DNA: TGCACCAGCAGCCAAGAAGATTTTCCCACAGGGTCAGGGCAAGAGACCCAGTACTTC. The chain links TRBV1 to TRBJ2-5; the table's D call, TRBD1, has no DNA check behind it. TRBV1 is given as a pseudogene. CDR3 length equals 19 residues.

The chain employs TRBV7-2 and TRBJ1-3; no definite D call. The germline V gene has CDR1 SGHTA and CDR2 FQGNSA. V lost 3 bases to trimming and J lost 0 bases, with 15 bases between them. The CDR3 has 17 residues. This CDR3 is CASSFLMLDFSGNTIYF. In DNA, the CDR3 is TGTGCCAGCAGCTTTCTTATGCTCGACTTCTCTGGAAACACCATATATTTT.